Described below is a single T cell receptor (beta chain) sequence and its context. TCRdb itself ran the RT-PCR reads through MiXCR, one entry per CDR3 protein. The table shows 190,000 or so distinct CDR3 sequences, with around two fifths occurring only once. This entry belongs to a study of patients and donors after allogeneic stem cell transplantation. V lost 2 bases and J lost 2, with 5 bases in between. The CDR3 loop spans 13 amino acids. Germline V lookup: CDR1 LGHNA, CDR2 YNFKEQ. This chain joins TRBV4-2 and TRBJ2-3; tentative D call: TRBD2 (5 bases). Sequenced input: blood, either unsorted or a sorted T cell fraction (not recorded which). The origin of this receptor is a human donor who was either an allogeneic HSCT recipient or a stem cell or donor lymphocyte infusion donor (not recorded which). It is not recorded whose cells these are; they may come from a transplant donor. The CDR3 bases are TGTGCCAGCAGCCAACGGGACACAGATACGCAGTATTTT. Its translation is CASSQRDTDTQYF.